The 22 T cell receptor beta chains in this list originate from one sample, sequenced in a study of CD8+ T cells in alopecia areata. Treatment: oral pan-JAK inhibitor, 5-10 mg twice daily. Sequencing used cDNA as its template, made by extracting RNA and reverse transcribing it. TCRdb's copy holds only in-frame clones and misses some; the assay was immunoSEQ multiplex PCR. The profile covers roughly 190,000 clones, with 60% appearing a single time and 1% taken by the ten largest. Sample: CD4+ T cells sorted from blood, taken at week 24, from a patient treated with tofacitinib. The receptors derive from a human donor with alopecia areata.

This clone has only a few counts. Other DNA sequences in this specimen translate into the identical CDR3. This sequence joins TRBV4-3 and TRBJ2-3; D call uncertain. The V gene's germline CDR1 is LGHNA and CDR2 YSLEER. CDR3 length: 13 amino acids. Trimming took off 0 bases at V and 1 base at J, with 2 bases between the two ends. The CDR3 here is CASSQDGTDTQYF. The CDR3 bases are TGCGCCAGCAGCCAAGACGGCACAGATACGCAGTATTTT.

The rearrangement uses TRBV5-1 and TRBJ2-2, with a possible D match to TRBD2 (6 bases). In germline, CDR1 is SGHRS, CDR2 YFSETQ. This CDR3 contains 15 residues. V dropped 4 bases and J dropped 0 bases, with 10 bases sitting between them. The CDR3 spells CASSLGLSNTGELFF. DNA for the CDR3: TGCGCCAGCAGCCTGGGACTCTCGAACACCGGGGAGCTGTTTTTT.

This clone was observed a handful of times. The J gene is TRBJ1-1, the V gene TRBV5-6; 7 positions match TRBD1. J gave up 1 base and V 4 bases, and 1 base lay outside the gene matches. The V gene's germline CDR1 is SGHDT and CDR2 YYEEEE. The CDR3 consists of 13 residues. The CDR3 reads CASSRQGNTEAFF. The CDR3 DNA sequence: TGTGCCAGCAGCCGACAGGGGAACACTGAAGCTTTCTTT.

For this clone: Other DNA sequences of this sample code for an identical CDR3. The J gene is TRBJ2-5, the V gene TRBV20-1; D uncertain. The germline V gene encodes CDR1 DFQATT and CDR2 SNEGSKA (reference sequence). The CDR3 runs to 10 residues. V gave up 3 bases and J gave up 4 bases, with 3 bases separating them. The CDR3 region has the DNA TGCAGTGCTAGGCGAGAGACCCAGTACTTC. It specifies CSARRETQYF.

The chain carries TRBV27 and TRBJ2-1; TRBD1 aligns across 9 bases. V was clipped by 0 bases and J by 9 bases; unmatched bases: 6. This CDR3 has 15 amino acids. From germline, CDR1 is MNHEY and CDR2 SMNVEV (reference sequence). The CDR3 region has the DNA TGTGCCAGCAGTTTATCGGGACAGGGCAACGGTGAGCAGTTCTTC. It yields the protein CASSLSGQGNGEQFF.

The chain combines TRBV4-3 with TRBJ1-2; D is unclear. Trimming pared 0 bases from V and 7 bases from J, leaving 12 bases between. CDR3 length equals 14 residues. CDR1 and CDR2 (germline): LGHNA, YSLEER. CDR3: CASSQEVPTTGYTF. The DNA for the CDR3 is TGCGCCAGCAGCCAAGAGGTACCAACAACTGGCTACACCTTC.

V usage is TRBV6-5 and J usage is TRBJ1-2; the D is unclear. Trimming pared 7 bases from V and 3 bases from J, leaving 18 bases between. The CDR3 is made up of 15 amino acids. The germline CDR1 and CDR2 sequences are MNHEY and SVGAGI. The CDR3 nucleotides read TGTGCCAGCAATCGATTCACCGGGTCAGACTATGGCTACACCTTC. Amino acid sequence: CASNRFTGSDYGYTF.

There are a few counts of this clone. The rearrangement uses TRBV29-1 and TRBJ2-7; 7 bases map to TRBD1. Trimming removed 6 bases from V and 0 bases from J; junction bases left unmatched: 8. Germline V gene lookup returns CDR1 SQVTM and CDR2 ANQGSEA. The CDR3 is made up of 14 amino acids. This CDR3 reads CSVMTGPSSYEQYF. The CDR3 DNA reads TGCAGCGTCATGACAGGGCCGAGCTCCTACGAGCAGTACTTC.

This clone was seen only a few times. This rearrangement joins TRBV29-1 to TRBJ1-2, with D possibly matching TRBD1 (6 bases). With 4 bases removed from V and 8 bases from J, the gap between germline ends came to 14 bases. Looked up from germline, CDR1 is SQVTM and CDR2 is ANQGSEA. The CDR3 consists of 12 residues. The CDR3 loop is CSVAGVSGGYTF. The CDR3, as DNA: TGCAGCGTTGCAGGGGTCTCCGGAGGCTACACCTTC.

Only a few counts were recorded for this clone. The gene calls are TRBV29-1 and TRBJ2-5, with D tentatively TRBD1 (5 bases). CDR3 length equals 12 residues. Trimming cost V 6 bases and J 4 bases, with 12 bases left between them. Germline assignment: CDR1 SQVTM and CDR2 ANQGSEA. The DNA for the CDR3 is TGCAGCGTCCTAACAGGAGCAGAGACCCAGTACTTC. Translation: CSVLTGAETQYF.

The chain couples TRBV6-6 to TRBJ2-7, with TRBD1 identical over 8 bases. V lost 11 bases to trimming and J lost 6 bases; unmatched junction nucleotides: 9. The germline V gene has CDR1 MNHNY and CDR2 SVGAGI (reference sequence). The CDR3 extends over 12 amino acids. The CDR3 nucleotides read TGTGCCGGGAGGACAGGGAATGGCGAGCAGTACTTC. Translated, it gives CAGRTGNGEQYF.

The chain has TRBV11-3 and TRBJ2-2; D is perhaps TRBD1 or TRBD2 (5 bases each). The V end lost 1 base, the J end lost 1 base, and 7 bases lay between the germline ends. Per germline, CDR1 SGHNT and CDR2 YENEEA. This CDR3 has 15 residues. DNA for the CDR3: TGTGCCAGCAGCTTAGCGGGGCAGAACACCGGGGAGCTGTTTTTT. Protein: CASSLAGQNTGELFF.

V is TRBV27 and J is TRBJ1-2, with unresolved D. This CDR3 spans 14 amino acids. Trimming removed 8 bases at V and 7 bases at J, with 20 bases between. Germline CDR1 and CDR2: MNHEY and SMNVEV (reference sequence). CDR3: CASSLGGSTGGYTF. The CDR3 coding sequence is TGTGCCAGCTCTCTCGGAGGATCAACTGGTGGCTACACCTTC.

This clone was observed a few times. The rearrangement links TRBV2 to TRBJ1-3; TRBD1 might be the D (6 bases). This CDR3 has 14 amino acids. V lost 6 bases to trimming and J lost 0 bases, with 9 bases between them. CDR1 SNHLY and CDR2 FYNNEI come from the germline V gene. The CDR3 loop is CASSEDSSGNTIYF. DNA of the CDR3: TGTGCCAGCAGCGAGGACAGCTCTGGAAACACCATATATTTT.

Remarks on this clone: Other nucleotide sequences from this sample produce the same CDR3. The chain employs TRBV29-1 and TRBJ1-1; 10 nucleotides match TRBD1. The CDR3 has 13 amino acids. The ends lost 6 bases at V and 5 bases at J; junction bases unmatched: 6. Germline V gene data show CDR1 as SQVTM and CDR2 as ANQGSEA. CDR3 protein: CSVEGQGRTEAFF. The CDR3 bases are TGCAGCGTGGAGGGACAGGGGCGTACTGAAGCTTTCTTT.

This chain connects TRBV7-9 to TRBJ2-5, with a weak D call TRBD1 (5 bases). V dropped 5 bases and J dropped 2 bases, with 9 bases sitting between them. Germline-derived CDR1 and CDR2 are SEHNR and FQNEAQ (reference sequence). This CDR3 contains 13 residues. The CDR3 bases are TGTGCCAGCAGCAGGGGAAGGCAAGAGACCCAGTACTTC. Translating gives CASSRGRQETQYF.

This clone was recorded a few times. V and J are TRBV19 and TRBJ2-1; unclear D gene. V was trimmed by 5 bases and J by 7 bases, leaving 12 bases between them. The CDR3 extends over 13 amino acids. Germline loops: CDR1 LNHDA, CDR2 SQIVND (reference sequence). CDR3 protein: CASSVGPGNEQFF. For the CDR3, the DNA is TGTGCCAGTAGTGTAGGACCTGGGAATGAGCAGTTCTTC.

This chain's CDR3 is CASSLAGLAAYNEQFF. As DNA, the CDR3 is TGTGCCAGCAGCTTAGCGGGTCTAGCGGCATACAATGAGCAGTTCTTC. The chain couples TRBV7-9 to TRBJ2-1; 7 nucleotides line up with TRBD2. Germline V gene lookup returns CDR1 SEHNR and CDR2 FQNEAQ (reference sequence). This CDR3 is built from 16 residues. The J segment lost 4 bases and the V segment lost 0 bases, leaving 6 bases of the junction unmatched.

This sequence joins TRBV23-1 and TRBJ2-3; D gene uncertain. TRBV23-1 is an open reading frame whose function is uncertain. The V gene lost 0 bases and the J gene lost 4 bases, with 17 bases spanning the gap. CDR3 length equals 17 residues. CDR3 coding DNA: TGCGCCAGCAGTCAATCTCAGCCTAGTGTGATCCCAGATACGCAGTATTTT. It specifies CASSQSQPSVIPDTQYF.

V gene TRBV30 combines with J gene TRBJ1-6; D is ambiguous. CDR1 is GTSNPN and CDR2 is SVGIG in the germline V gene (reference sequence). The CDR3 has 12 residues. Trimming left V 3 bases short and J 8 bases short, with 8 bases between. The CDR3 protein is CAWRPDDSPLHF. Here the CDR3 DNA reads TGTGCCTGGAGGCCGGATGATTCACCCCTCCACTTT.

The chain has TRBV18 and TRBJ2-6; D is undetermined. The V end lost 1 base, the J end lost 2 bases, and 6 bases lay between the germline ends. CDR1 is KGHSH, CDR2 LQKENI, per germline. The CDR3 is made up of 15 amino acids. In nucleotides, the CDR3 is TGTGCCAGCTCACCACAACTGGCTGGGGCCAACGTCCTGACTTTC. This codes for CASSPQLAGANVLTF.

Comment on this clone: Other DNA sequences in this sample translate to the same CDR3. The V gene is TRBV7-9, the J gene TRBJ1-2; D gene unclear. This CDR3 region has 14 residues. V lost 1 base, J lost 0 bases, and 6 bases lay in between. Per the germline V gene, CDR1 is SEHNR and CDR2 is FQNEAQ (reference sequence). CDR3 protein: CASSLDGTNYGYTF. Written as DNA, the CDR3 is TGTGCCAGCAGCTTAGACGGCACTAACTATGGCTACACCTTC.